Listed here are 27 T cell receptor beta chains from one sample, sequenced in a study of vaccination and CD4 T cells after COVID-19. The treatment here: 10-day PBMC culture with coronavirus spike peptide pools or control peptides (ViraFEST assay). Sequencing of the DNA from cultured CD4+ T cells was carried out with the Oncomine TCR Beta short-read assay. TCRdb used MiXCR to reprocess the PCR reads, holding one entry per CDR3 protein. Here the sample spans about 9,300 distinct CDR3 sequences, about 52% being singletons. These TCRs are of unknown antigen specificity. The sample was CD4+ T cells from blood, cultured in vitro. These receptors were obtained from a human donor who had recovered from COVID-19.

The chain has TRBV12-3 or TRBV12-4 and TRBJ1-1; 8 bases match TRBD1. The J segment lost 2 bases and the V segment lost 2 bases, leaving 1 base of the junction unmatched. The CDR3 extends over 14 amino acids. The CDR3 sequence: CASSLQGANTEAFF. In nucleotides, the CDR3 is TGTGCCAGCAGTTTACAGGGGGCAAACACTGAAGCTTTCTTT.

This rearrangement joins TRBV6-5 to TRBJ1-1, with D uncertain. In germline, CDR1 is MNHEY, CDR2 SVGAGI. CDR3 length: 14 residues. V shed 3 bases and J shed 0 bases, with 8 bases lying between them. Written as DNA, the CDR3 is TGTGCCAGCAGTTATATACCCCTGAACACTGAAGCTTTCTTT. Its translation is CASSYIPLNTEAFF.

The rearrangement uses TRBV15 and TRBJ2-3, with D possibly being TRBD1 or TRBD2 (6 bases each). CDR1 is LNHNV and CDR2 is YYDKDF in the germline V gene (reference sequence). Trimming left V 0 bases short and J 2 bases short, with 12 bases between. CDR3 length equals 16 residues. CDR3 amino acids: CATSREGGTHTDTQYF. As DNA, the CDR3 is TGTGCCACCAGCAGAGAGGGCGGGACACACACAGATACGCAGTATTTT.

This chain uses TRBV7-2 with TRBJ1-5, with a possible D match to TRBD1 (5 bases). Germline lookup yields CDR1 SGHTA and CDR2 FQGNSA. This CDR3 has 15 residues. Trimming left V 0 bases short and J 3 bases short, with 9 bases between. CDR3 DNA: TGTGCCAGCAGCTTAGCGGGGACCGTCAATCAGCCCCAGCATTTT. Translation: CASSLAGTVNQPQHF.

This clonotype was detected only a few times. This rearrangement joins TRBV20-1 to TRBJ1-2, with D maybe TRBD1 (5 bases). V lost 3 bases, J lost 2 bases, and 19 bases lay in between. This CDR3 spans 16 amino acids. Germline V gene data show CDR1 as DFQATT and CDR2 as SNEGSKA (reference sequence). For the CDR3, the DNA is TGCAGTGCTAGTCCTATGCGGGGGAACCAGAACTATGGCTACACCTTC. Translated: CSASPMRGNQNYGYTF.

The chain has TRBV19 and TRBJ1-2; D may be TRBD1 (6 bases). The CDR3 extends over 14 amino acids. Looked up from germline, CDR1 is LNHDA and CDR2 is SQIVND (reference sequence). With 4 bases removed from V and 4 bases from J, the gap between germline ends came to 13 bases. The CDR3 coding sequence is TGTGCCAGTAGTACCCCCGACAGGATCTATGGCTACACCTTC. It translates to CASSTPDRIYGYTF. Full variable domain (outside the CDR3, taken from reference TRBV19 and TRBJ1-2): DGGITQSPKYLFRKEGQNVTLSCEQNLNHDAMYWYRQDPGQGLRLIYYSQIVNDFQKGDIAEGYSVSREKKESFPLTVTSAQKNPTAFYLCASSTPDRIYGYTFGSGTRLTVV.

The chain recombines TRBV7-2 with TRBJ1-5; TRBD1 might be the D (6 bases). In germline, CDR1 is SGHTA, CDR2 FQGNSA. V was trimmed by 8 bases and J by 1 base, leaving 12 bases between them. This CDR3 contains 14 residues. CDR3 region: CASRGGASNQPQHF. The CDR3 nucleotides are TGTGCCAGCCGGGGGGGGGCAAGCAATCAGCCCCAGCATTTT.

This clonotype has more than one count but fewer than ten. The chain employs TRBV7-8 and TRBJ1-2; 10 bases match TRBD1. Per germline, CDR1 SGHVS and CDR2 FQNEAQ. V lost 6 bases, J lost 8 bases, and 6 bases stayed unmatched. The CDR3 has 13 amino acids. CDR3 DNA: TGTGCCAGCAGACGGGACAGGGGAGCCGGCTACACCTTC. Encoded protein: CASRRDRGAGYTF. The complete variable domain, with remaining parts taken from reference TRBV7-8 and TRBJ1-2, reads GAGVSQSPRYKVAKRGQDVALRCDPISGHVSLFWYQQALGQGPEFLTYFQNEAQLDKSGLPSDRFFAERPEGSVSTLKIQRTQQEDSAVYLCASRRDRGAGYTFGSGTRLTVV.

The chain links TRBV7-9 to TRBJ1-2; D is perhaps TRBD1 (6 bases). V lost 8 bases to trimming and J lost 0 bases, with 16 bases between them. This CDR3 spans 15 amino acids. Germline CDR1 is SEHNR and CDR2 is FQNEAQ (reference sequence). CDR3 coding DNA: TGTGCCAGCCGCCTTAAGGGGGGCCCTAACTATGGCTACACCTTC. Translating it yields CASRLKGGPNYGYTF.

The rearrangement links TRBV15 to TRBJ1-2, with D possibly TRBD1 on 5 matching bases. The CDR3 has 12 residues. With 3 bases removed from V and 11 bases from J, the gap between germline ends came to 13 bases. Germline CDR1 is LNHNV and CDR2 is YYDKDF (reference sequence). CDR3 residues: CATSRGGVGYTF. For the CDR3, the DNA is TGTGCCACCAGCAGGGGAGGGGTGGGGTACACCTTC.

The V call is TRBV2, the J call TRBJ1-1, with TRBD1 identical over 7 bases. The CDR3 loop spans 14 amino acids. The V and J ends lost 4 bases and 6 bases, in that order; junction bases with no gene match: 8. Germline V gives CDR1 SNHLY, CDR2 FYNNEI. CDR3 DNA sequence: TGTGCCAGCAGTGTACAGGGGCCCCTGTCTGAAGCTTTCTTT. Translating it yields CASSVQGPLSEAFF.

The V and J genes are TRBV20-1 and TRBJ1-2; weak D call: TRBD1 (6 bases). The V gene lost 0 bases and the J gene lost 2 bases, with 10 bases spanning the gap. The CDR3 consists of 14 residues. The V gene's germline CDR1 is DFQATT and CDR2 SNEGSKA (reference sequence). CDR3 loop: CSARDERGNYGYTF. CDR3 bases: TGCAGTGCTAGAGACGAAAGGGGGAACTATGGCTACACCTTC.

CDR3 loop: CASSYLRTGGSGNTIYF. In nucleotides, the CDR3 is TGTGCCAGCAGTTATCTTAGGACAGGGGGTTCTGGAAACACCATATATTTT. The gene calls are TRBV6-2 or TRBV6-3 and TRBJ1-3; the match to TRBD1 covers 10 bases. The CDR3 contains 17 residues. The germline gives CDR1 MNHEY, CDR2 SVGEGT. The V and J ends lost 3 bases and 1 base, in that order; junction bases with no gene match: 6.

This sequence joins TRBV28 and TRBJ2-7, with TRBD1 as a possible D gene (6 bases). V dropped 4 bases and J dropped 5 bases, with 21 bases sitting between them. This CDR3 region has 16 residues. The germline V gene has CDR1 MDHEN and CDR2 SYDVKM. CDR3 in amino acids: CASSSRVIRGKNEQYF. The CDR3 nucleotides are TGTGCCAGCAGTTCCCGGGTGATCAGGGGTAAAAACGAGCAGTACTTC.

The rearrangement joins TRBV7-2 to TRBJ1-2; D possibly corresponds to TRBD1 (6 bases). The CDR3 runs to 13 residues. Per germline, CDR1 SGHTA and CDR2 FQGNSA. The V gene lost 1 base and the J gene lost 7 bases, with 10 bases spanning the gap. In DNA, the CDR3 is TGTGCCAGCAGCTTAGAAGGGGGAGGTGGCTACACCTTC. Translation: CASSLEGGGGYTF.

J is TRBJ1-1 and V is TRBV6-5; D is unclear. Trimming took off 0 bases at V and 4 bases at J, with 9 bases between the two ends. In germline, CDR1 is MNHEY, CDR2 SVGAGI. CDR3 length equals 14 residues. CDR3 sequence reads: CASSYSRDSTEAFF. The CDR3 DNA is TGTGCCAGCAGTTACTCGAGGGATTCCACTGAAGCTTTCTTT.

This clonotype has more than one count but fewer than ten. The rearrangement joins TRBV2 to TRBJ2-6; D gene ambiguous. The V gene lost 7 bases and the J gene lost 0 bases, with 7 bases spanning the gap. The CDR3 covers 14 residues. Germline CDR1 and CDR2: SNHLY and FYNNEI. In nucleotides, the CDR3 is TGTGCCAGCACACCCAGCTCTGGGGCCAACGTCCTGACTTTC. It translates to CASTPSSGANVLTF.

The gene calls are TRBV4-1 and TRBJ1-4; D uncertain. Trimming took off 1 base at V and 0 bases at J, with 9 bases between the two ends. Looked up from germline, CDR1 is MGHRA and CDR2 is YSYEKL. The CDR3 covers 16 residues. The CDR3 region is CASSQGGYATNEKLFF. CDR3 nucleotides: TGCGCCAGCAGCCAAGGGGGTTATGCAACTAATGAAAAACTGTTTTTT.

This clonotype came up once. This rearrangement joins TRBV11-3 to TRBJ1-1; D remains ambiguous. Germline-derived CDR1 and CDR2 are SGHNT and YENEEA. The V end was cut by 5 bases, the J end by 0 bases, with 10 bases between. This CDR3 is 14 amino acids long. The CDR3 reads CASSPSAMNTEAFF. In DNA form, the CDR3 reads TGTGCCAGCAGCCCGTCAGCAATGAACACTGAAGCTTTCTTT. Based on the CDR3 plus reference TRBV11-3 and TRBJ1-1, the full variable domain is EAGVVQSPRYKIIEKKQPVAFWCNPISGHNTLYWYLQNLGQGPELLIRYENEEAVDDSQLPKDRFSAERLKGVDSTLKIQPAELGDSAVYLCASSPSAMNTEAFFGQGTRLTVV.

The J gene is TRBJ2-1, the V gene TRBV4-3; tentatively, D is TRBD2 (5 bases). The CDR3 contains 18 residues. The V end was cut by 0 bases, the J end by 0 bases, with 15 bases between. The V gene's germline CDR1 is LGHNA and CDR2 YSLEER. The CDR3 sequence: CASSQDMAGGFSYNEQFF. DNA of the CDR3: TGCGCCAGCAGCCAAGATATGGCGGGCGGCTTCTCCTACAATGAGCAGTTCTTC.

The chain links TRBV20-1 to TRBJ1-2, with D unresolved. The CDR3 length is 11 residues. Germline V gives CDR1 DFQATT, CDR2 SNEGSKA (reference sequence). With 4 bases removed from V and 4 bases from J, the gap between germline ends came to 7 bases. The CDR3 DNA reads as TGCAGTGCTACCCTAATCTATGGCTACACCTTC. It translates to CSATLIYGYTF.

This clonotype was detected only once. The V call is TRBV5-1, the J call TRBJ1-1, with D possibly being TRBD1 (5 bases). This CDR3 contains 16 residues. Germline CDR1 and CDR2: SGHRS and YFSETQ. Trimming took 2 bases from V and 2 from J, leaving 16 bases between them. CDR3 amino acids: CASSLGGAHGNTEAFF. The CDR3, as DNA: TGCGCCAGCAGCTTAGGAGGGGCCCATGGCAACACTGAAGCTTTCTTT.

The V gene is TRBV11-3, the J gene TRBJ2-5; 10 nucleotides agree with TRBD1. The ends lost 0 bases at V and 5 bases at J; junction bases unmatched: 3. The germline gives CDR1 SGHNT, CDR2 YENEEA. This CDR3 is built from 15 residues. The CDR3, as DNA: TGTGCCAGCAGCTTAGACGGGACAGGGGTCGAGACCCAGTACTTC. It translates to CASSLDGTGVETQYF.

The chain links TRBV19 to TRBJ1-5, with 7 nucleotides matching TRBD1. V shed 5 bases and J 1 base; nucleotides not matched to a gene: 11. The germline V gene encodes CDR1 LNHDA and CDR2 SQIVND (reference sequence). The CDR3 is 17 amino acids. The CDR3 loop reads CASSVGLGGPSNQPQHF. The CDR3 bases are TGTGCCAGTAGTGTGGGATTAGGGGGCCCGAGCAATCAGCCCCAGCATTTT.

This clonotype was observed a handful of times. The chain uses TRBV21-1 and TRBJ2-3; the tabulated D call, TRBD2, remains unverified against the DNA. TRBV21-1 is a pseudogene. The CDR3 is 16 amino acids. CDR3 region: CASSKGLADPTDTQYF. CDR3 in DNA: TGTGCCAGCAGCAAAGGACTAGCGGATCCCACAGATACGCAGTATTTT.

This clonotype was seen a few times. The CDR3 bases are TGTGCCAGCAGCCCAGAAATGTCACAGCCCCAGCATTTT. Protein: CASSPEMSQPQHF. The chain recombines TRBV7-2 with TRBJ1-5; D uncertain. Looked up from germline, CDR1 is SGHTA and CDR2 is FQGNSA. V lost 5 bases, J lost 7 bases, and 12 bases lay in between. The CDR3 length is 13 residues.

The chain uses TRBV2 and TRBJ1-2, with TRBD1 identical over 7 bases. This CDR3 has 13 residues. Germline CDR1 and CDR2: SNHLY and FYNNEI. V trimming: 3 bases; J trimming: 8 bases; junction bases outside the gene matches: 6. The CDR3 loop is CASSDPGGPGYTF. The CDR3 nucleotides read TGTGCCAGCAGTGATCCAGGGGGACCCGGCTACACCTTC.